This is a list of T cell receptor beta chains from one sample in a study of patients and donors after allogeneic stem cell transplantation. TCRdb ran MiXCR on the RT-PCR reads and lists one entry per CDR3 protein. The profile shows 70,000 or so distinct CDR3 sequences, about 26% of them singletons. The sample consisted of blood, either unsorted or a sorted T cell fraction (not recorded which). Receptors originate from a human donor who was either an allogeneic HSCT recipient or a stem cell or donor lymphocyte infusion donor (not recorded which). It is not recorded whose cells these are; they may come from a transplant donor. CDR3s include the opening cysteine and the closing phenylalanine or tryptophan. Each record gives: CDR3 length, V gene, J gene, D gene, clone size, CDR3 DNA, CDR3 protein. A D gene is named only where the DNA matches it firmly. A row's size may be missing; if present it is once, few, many or a size class.

15	TRBV12-3/TRBV12-4	TRBJ2-7	NA	NA	TGTGCCAGCAGTCCCTTGGGGGGTGACGGCTACGAGCAGTACTTC	CASSPLGGDGYEQYF
12	TRBV12-3/TRBV12-4	TRBJ2-3	NA	few	TGTGCCAGCAGTTACTCCCCGGATACGCAGTATTTT	CASSYSPDTQYF
15	TRBV12-3/TRBV12-4	TRBJ2-3	TRBD1	NA	TGTGCCAGCAGCACCGGGACAGATATCACAGATACGCAGTATTTT	CASSTGTDITDTQYF
17	TRBV5-1	TRBJ2-3	TRBD2	NA	TGCGCCAGCAGCGGACTAGCGGGGGGTCCAAGCACAGATACGCAGTATTTT	CASSGLAGGPSTDTQYF
14	TRBV6-5	TRBJ1-3	NA	few	TGTGCCAGCAGTTACGGGTCATCTGGAAACACCATATATTTT	CASSYGSSGNTIYF
15	TRBV4-1	TRBJ2-2	NA	NA	TGCGCCAGCAGCCAGGGGTCCTTGAACACCGGGGAGCTGTTTTTT	CASSQGSLNTGELFF
13	TRBV9	TRBJ2-2	NA	NA	TGTGCCAGCGGGAGAGGTGCACCCGGGGAGCTGTTTTTT	CASGRGAPGELFF
18	TRBV18	TRBJ1-2	NA	few	TGTGCCAGCTCACCAGCACCCCCGCAGGACCCCACCAACTATGGCTACACCTTC	CASSPAPPQDPTNYGYTF
12	TRBV5-1	TRBJ1-1	NA	NA	TGCGCCAGCAGCTTGGAGGCAGCTGAAGCTTTCTTT	CASSLEAAEAFF
13	TRBV10-3	TRBJ1-1	TRBD1	few	TGTGCCATCAAGGGGGCGATGAACACTGAAGCTTTCTTT	CAIKGAMNTEAFF
12	TRBV10-3	TRBJ2-3	NA	NA	TGTGCCATCAGTGACGACACAGATACGCAGTATTTT	CAISDDTDTQYF
15	TRBV4-3	TRBJ2-7	NA	NA	TGCGCCAGCAGCCAAGTCAGGGGCTGGACCTACGAGCAGTACTTC	CASSQVRGWTYEQYF
15	TRBV5-6	TRBJ1-2	TRBD1	NA	TGTGCCAGCAGCGAAAGGACAGGGTTGCCGTGGGGCTACACCTTC	CASSERTGLPWGYTF
16	TRBV7-9	TRBJ2-2	NA	NA	TGTGCCAGCAGCTTAACCCTCCCCCTAACGACCGGGGAGCTGTTTTTT	CASSLTLPLTTGELFF
17	TRBV5-1	TRBJ2-2	TRBD2	NA	TGCGCCAGCAGCTTGGATGCGGGGGGCACGAACACCGGGGAGCTGTTTTTT	CASSLDAGGTNTGELFF
14	TRBV10-3	TRBJ2-7	TRBD1	NA	TGTGCCATCAGACCGACAGGGGTAACCTACGAGCAGTACTTC	CAIRPTGVTYEQYF
15	TRBV5-1	TRBJ2-5	NA	NA	TGCGCCAGCAGCCCAGGTATACAGGTCCAAGAGACCCAGTACTTC	CASSPGIQVQETQYF
13	TRBV12-3/TRBV12-4	TRBJ1-1	TRBD1	few	TGTGCCAGCAGTGTACAGGGGGTCACTGAAGCTTTCTTT	CASSVQGVTEAFF
16	TRBV3-1	TRBJ1-1	NA	many	TGTGCCAGCAGCCAAGATCTAAGGACAATGAACACTGAAGCTTTCTTT	CASSQDLRTMNTEAFF
12	TRBV20-1	TRBJ1-1	NA	NA	TGCAGTGCTAGGTTGATGAACACTGAAGCTTTCTTT	CSARLMNTEAFF
15	TRBV27	TRBJ1-5	NA	NA	TGTGCCAGCAGCTCTCAGGGCGGGAGCAATCAGCCCCAGCATTTT	CASSSQGGSNQPQHF
12	TRBV11-2	TRBJ1-4	NA	NA	TGTGCCAGCAGCTTAGACGGTGAAAAACTGTTTTTT	CASSLDGEKLFF
13	TRBV24-1	TRBJ1-2	NA	NA	TGTGCCACCAGCGGAGGCCCCTACTATGGCTACACCTTC	CATSGGPYYGYTF
14	TRBV7-9	TRBJ1-4	TRBD1	few	TGTGCCAGCAGCTTGGACAGGGGAGGTGAAAAACTGTTTTTT	CASSLDRGGEKLFF
12	TRBV7-2	TRBJ2-1	NA	NA	TGTGCCAGCAGCTTAAGGGGCAATGAGCAGTTCTTC	CASSLRGNEQFF
14	TRBV10-3	TRBJ2-2	TRBD2	many	TGTGCCATCACGGCTAGCGGGAACACCGGGGAGCTGTTTTTT	CAITASGNTGELFF
17	TRBV28	TRBJ1-5	TRBD1	few	TGTGCCAGCAGTCCCCAGGAGGGACAGGGACTCAATCAGCCCCAGCATTTT	CASSPQEGQGLNQPQHF
14	TRBV5-5	TRBJ1-6	NA	few	TGTGCCAGCAGCTTGGATGTGGAGAATTCACCCCTCCACTTT	CASSLDVENSPLHF
16	TRBV27	TRBJ1-5	NA	NA	TGTGCCAGCAGTTCGACAGCACCCGGGGACAATCAGCCCCAGCATTTT	CASSSTAPGDNQPQHF
15	TRBV5-6	TRBJ2-1	TRBD2	NA	TGTGCCAGCCTAGGACTAGCGAGTAACGTAGAAAAGCAGTTCTTC	CASLGLASNVEKQFF
14	TRBV12-3/TRBV12-4	TRBJ2-1	TRBD2	few	TGTGCCAGCAGTTTGCTACTAGCGGGGGGCGGAGAGTTCTTC	CASSLLLAGGGEFF
15	TRBV30	TRBJ2-1	TRBD2	NA	TGTGCCTGGAGCCCGGGACTAGCGGGAGATGGTGAGCAGTTCTTC	CAWSPGLAGDGEQFF
12	TRBV10-3	TRBJ1-2	NA	NA	TGTGCCATCAGCCGGGCCCCCCAGGCCGGTACCTTC	CAISRAPQAGTF
19	TRBV6-5	TRBJ2-1	TRBD1	NA	TGTGCCAGCAGTTCCAAACACCTCGACAGGGGTACGTCCTACAATGAGCAGTTCTTC	CASSSKHLDRGTSYNEQFF
12	TRBV7-2	TRBJ1-2	NA	NA	TGTGCCAGCAGCTTATTGCGGTATGGCTACACCTTC	CASSLLRYGYTF
15	TRBV7-6	TRBJ2-3	NA	few	TGTGCCAGCAGCTTAGACAGGTTCAGAGCAGATACGCAGTATTTT	CASSLDRFRADTQYF